The 23 T cell receptor beta chains presented below share a single source sample, sequenced in a study of OX40 agonist ivuxolimab in advanced cancers. Produced via immunoSEQ multiplex PCR; TCRdb's table is partial and in-frame only. The table has more than 90,000 clones, roughly 80% seen once. The material was CD4+ or CD8+ T cells sorted from blood, obtained in a trial of the OX40 agonist ivuxolimab. Receptors originate from an adult with an advanced solid tumor such as melanoma, head and neck, liver or kidney cancer.

V is TRBV7-3 and J is TRBJ2-3; D is unclear. This CDR3 is built from 15 residues. V gave up 0 bases and J gave up 0 bases, with 7 bases separating them. Looked up from germline, CDR1 is SGHTA and CDR2 is FQGTGA. The CDR3 coding sequence is TGTGCCAGCAGCTTAACACCCTCTAGCACAGATACGCAGTATTTT. Amino acids: CASSLTPSSTDTQYF.

The rearrangement links TRBV19 to TRBJ1-2; D is unclear. Deletions cut 10 bases from V and 5 bases from J, with 14 bases between. This CDR3 is built from 12 residues. CDR1 is LNHDA and CDR2 is SQIVND in the germline V gene (reference sequence). The CDR3 region is CATGVPGYGYTF. The CDR3 DNA reads as TGTGCCACTGGGGTCCCGGGGTATGGCTACACCTTC.

The CDR3 here is CASSRILAGGPGYEQYF. CDR3 DNA: TGTGCCAGCAGCCGGATACTAGCGGGAGGGCCGGGTTACGAGCAGTACTTC. The chain carries TRBV7-2 and TRBJ2-7, with 13 bases that match TRBD2. The CDR3 totals 17 residues. Germline assignment: CDR1 SGHTA and CDR2 FQGNSA. J lost 4 bases, V lost 5 bases, and 11 bases had no gene match.

CDR3 coding DNA: TGTGCCAGCAGCTTGTGGTGGGCCGACTCTAGCAATCAGCCCCAGCATTTT. Protein: CASSLWWADSSNQPQHF. This rearrangement joins TRBV5-8 to TRBJ1-5; D gene ambiguous. In germline, CDR1 is SGHTS, CDR2 YDEGEE. This CDR3 contains 17 residues. With 1 base removed from V and 0 bases from J, the gap between germline ends came to 14 bases.

This chain links TRBV29-1 with TRBJ1-2; TRBD1 might be the D (6 bases). V was pared by 7 bases and J by 5 bases, with 14 bases between. CDR3 length: 12 amino acids. Germline V gene data show CDR1 as SQVTM and CDR2 as ANQGSEA. CDR3 sequence (DNA): TGCAGCGCCGTGGGACAACCGTATGGCTACACCTTC. This gives the protein CSAVGQPYGYTF. The whole variable domain, remainder taken from reference TRBV29-1 and TRBJ1-2, is SAVISQKPSRDICQRGTSLTIQCQVDSQVTMMFWYRQQPGQSLTLIATANQGSEATYESGFVIDKFPISRPNLTFSTLTVSNMSPEDSSIYLCSAVGQPYGYTFGSGTRLTVV.

This chain uses TRBV19 with TRBJ2-2; D gene uncertain. This CDR3 has 14 amino acids. Germline CDR1 and CDR2: LNHDA and SQIVND (reference sequence). With 8 bases removed from V and 4 bases from J, the gap between germline ends came to 14 bases. The CDR3: CASAEGYGTGELFF. In DNA, the CDR3 is TGTGCCAGTGCGGAAGGGTATGGCACCGGGGAGCTGTTTTTT.

The chain has TRBV28 and TRBJ1-6, with D possibly being TRBD1 (5 bases). Trimming took off 3 bases at V and 10 bases at J, with 16 bases between the two ends. This CDR3 is 15 amino acids long. Looked up from germline, CDR1 is MDHEN and CDR2 is SYDVKM. CDR3 DNA: TGTGCCAGCAGTTTTGAAGGGGATGGGCGATCACCCCTCCACTTT. Translating gives CASSFEGDGRSPLHF.

This clone was observed once. Other DNA sequences within the sample encode an identical CDR3. This rearrangement joins TRBV7-9 to TRBJ2-5, with D hard to call. CDR3 size: 11 residues. The germline V gene encodes CDR1 SEHNR and CDR2 FQNEAQ (reference sequence). Trimming left V 1 base short and J 5 bases short, with 2 bases between. The CDR3 loop reads CASSLVETQYF. CDR3 sequence (DNA): TGTGCCAGCAGCTTAGTGGAGACCCAGTACTTC.

J is TRBJ2-7 and V is TRBV5-1; no firm D call. There are 14 residues in the CDR3. Per the germline V gene, CDR1 is SGHRS and CDR2 is YFSETQ. Trimming cost V 4 bases and J 5 bases, with 16 bases left between them. The CDR3 DNA reads TGCGCCAGCAGCCCACTGGTCCGGAGCCACGAGCAGTACTTC. Translation: CASSPLVRSHEQYF.

V gene TRBV15 combines with J gene TRBJ2-3; D not resolved. The CDR3 runs to 16 residues. V was trimmed by 0 bases and J by 0 bases, leaving 10 bases between them. Germline lookup yields CDR1 LNHNV and CDR2 YYDKDF (reference sequence). As DNA, the CDR3 is TGTGCCACCAGCAGAGATTTGGTGGCTAGCACAGATACGCAGTATTTT. It translates to CATSRDLVASTDTQYF. The variable domain in full, completed from reference TRBV15 and TRBJ2-3, reads DAMVIQNPRYQVTQFGKPVTLSCSQTLNHNVMYWYQQKSSQAPKLLFHYYDKDFNNEADTPDNFQSRRPNTSFCFLDIRSPGLGDTAMYLCATSRDLVASTDTQYFGPGTRLTVL.

This chain uses TRBV18 with TRBJ1-6; 8 nucleotides agree with TRBD1. The CDR3 spans 14 residues. The trim removed 3 bases at V and 7 bases at J, leaving 2 bases unmatched. CDR1 and CDR2 (germline): KGHSH, LQKENI. The CDR3, as DNA: TGTGCCAGCTCACCGGACAGGGTCAATTCACCCCTCCACTTT. It specifies CASSPDRVNSPLHF.

This sequence joins TRBV4-3 and TRBJ1-3; 7 bases agree with TRBD1. The trim removed 11 bases at V and 7 bases at J, leaving 5 bases unmatched. CDR3 length: 11 amino acids. Germline V gene sequence: CDR1 LGHNA, CDR2 YSLEER. The CDR3 bases are TGCGCCCGGGGCAGGGGGAACACCATATATTTT. Translation: CARGRGNTIYF.

This chain uses TRBV4-1 with TRBJ2-7, with a possible D match to TRBD2 (5 bases). The V and J ends lost 0 bases and 0 bases respectively, with 12 bases between them. Germline CDR1 MGHRA, CDR2 YSYEKL. This CDR3 is 16 amino acids long. The CDR3 spells CASSQDGMSYSYEQYF. CDR3 DNA: TGCGCCAGCAGCCAAGACGGGATGTCTTACTCCTACGAGCAGTACTTC.

This chain connects TRBV6-5 to TRBJ1-3, with a possible D match to TRBD1 (6 bases). Germline CDR1 and CDR2: MNHEY and SVGAGI. V dropped 6 bases and J dropped 0 bases, with 12 bases sitting between them. The CDR3 sequence is 15 residues long. DNA for the CDR3: TGTGCCAGCAGGTCGGGGGCTTCCTCTGGAAACACCATATATTTT. Encoded protein: CASRSGASSGNTIYF.

The chain joins TRBV19 to TRBJ1-6; 10 nucleotides match TRBD1. The germline V gene has CDR1 LNHDA and CDR2 SQIVND (reference sequence). V lost 5 bases, J lost 8 bases, and 9 bases stayed unmatched. CDR3 length: 16 residues. CDR3 DNA sequence: TGTGCCAGTAGTCCCAATCTGGGGACAGGGGATTCACCCCTCCACTTT. Its translation: CASSPNLGTGDSPLHF. The full variable domain, its missing parts supplied by reference TRBV19 and TRBJ1-6, is DGGITQSPKYLFRKEGQNVTLSCEQNLNHDAMYWYRQDPGQGLRLIYYSQIVNDFQKGDIAEGYSVSREKKESFPLTVTSAQKNPTAFYLCASSPNLGTGDSPLHFGNGTRLTVT.

The DNA of the CDR3 is TGTGCCAGCAGTTTTGGGGGTGCGAACACTGAAGCTTTCTTT. Translation gives CASSFGGANTEAFF. The chain links TRBV28 to TRBJ1-1, with D possibly TRBD1 on 5 matching bases. V gave up 3 bases and J gave up 1 base, with 9 bases separating them. The length of the CDR3 is 14 residues. From germline, CDR1 is MDHEN and CDR2 SYDVKM.

This chain links TRBV5-1 with TRBJ2-1; 7 bases map to TRBD2. This CDR3 contains 15 residues. Germline lookup yields CDR1 SGHRS and CDR2 YFSETQ. The junction had 7 bases not matched to a gene; V was cut back by 1 base and J by 6 bases. The CDR3 is CASSLRGRALNEQFF. In DNA, the CDR3 is TGCGCCAGCAGCTTGCGAGGGAGGGCCCTCAATGAGCAGTTCTTC.

The chain joins TRBV5-6 to TRBJ1-1; D possibly corresponds to TRBD1 (5 bases). The CDR3 sequence is 12 residues long. Germline CDR1 and CDR2: SGHDT and YYEEEE. The ends were cut back, 7 bases at V and 10 bases at J, with 17 bases in the middle. The CDR3 DNA reads TGTGCCAGCGGCAGGGCCTTATCTATAGCTTTCTTT. Translated, it gives CASGRALSIAFF.

This clone is a singleton in its sample. The CDR3 region has the DNA TGTGCCAGCAGTTTCTCCAGCAATCAGCCCCAGCATTTT. Translating it yields CASSFSSNQPQHF. The chain couples TRBV6-5 to TRBJ1-5; D unresolved. Trimming stripped 4 bases from V and 1 base from J, with 5 bases between. This CDR3 region has 13 residues. Germline CDR1 and CDR2: MNHEY and SVGAGI.

On this clone itself: Its ends do not fully match the called genes, so a read error is possible. The V gene is TRBV5-5, the J gene TRBJ1-4; D gene unclear. Germline CDR1 and CDR2: SGHKS and YYEKEE (reference sequence). The CDR3 has 12 amino acids. In DNA, the CDR3 is TGTGCCAGCAGCTTGGTCTCTCCTAACCGGCGATTT. Translation: CASSLVSPNRRF.

V is TRBV27 and J is TRBJ2-1; D is unresolved. V lost 4 bases to trimming and J lost 4 bases, with 11 bases between them. Per germline, CDR1 MNHEY and CDR2 SMNVEV (reference sequence). The CDR3 extends over 14 amino acids. The CDR3 DNA follows: TGTGCCAGCAGTTACGGGCAATTTTACAATGAGCAGTTCTTC. Residues: CASSYGQFYNEQFF.

This clone appeared once. The V and J genes are TRBV9 and TRBJ2-1; D is possibly TRBD2 (7 bases). The germline gives CDR1 SGDLS, CDR2 YYNGEE. Trimming cost V 3 bases and J 15 bases, with 10 bases left between them. This CDR3 contains 10 residues. CDR3 region: CASSDRGAFF. As DNA, the CDR3 is TGTGCCAGCAGCGACCGGGGGGCGTTCTTC.

This clone showed up just a few times. This chain joins TRBV7-9 and TRBJ2-2; no firm D call. This CDR3 spans 12 amino acids. The V gene lost 5 bases and the J gene lost 8 bases, with 9 bases spanning the gap. The germline CDR1 and CDR2 sequences are SEHNR and FQNEAQ (reference sequence). The CDR3 here is CASSPVLGELFF. CDR3 nucleotides: TGTGCCAGCAGCCCCGTTTTGGGGGAGCTGTTTTTT.